This TCR beta chain comes out of a study of early T cells in non-severe SARS-CoV-2 infection. Across the whole study: Chains from this unsorted whole-blood bulk RNA could not be paired.

The ends were cut back, 5 bases at V and 1 base at J, with 8 bases in the middle. Germline-derived CDR1 and CDR2 are MGHRA and YSYEKL. This CDR3 region has 13 residues. The protocol attached unique molecular identifiers to individual cDNA molecules. In TCRdb, the 5' RACE reads were re-called with MiXCR into one record per CDR3 protein. The profile shows over 55,000 distinct CDR3 sequences, roughly a tenth of them singletons. There are a few counts of this clonotype. V gene TRBV4-1 combines with J gene TRBJ1-1; D is uncertain. The receptor was isolated from an adult who was a healthcare worker with PCR-confirmed SARS-CoV-2 infection or an uninfected control (not recorded which). Sequencing was done on a sample of whole blood. The CDR3: CASSSRRNTEAFF. The CDR3 region has the DNA TGCGCCAGCAGCTCCAGAAGGAACACTGAAGCTTTCTTT.